These T cell receptor beta chains were read from a single sample in a study of beta chain features in type 1 diabetes. Sequencing was performed with immunoSEQ multiplex PCR; in TCRdb, only in-frame clones are kept and a portion is missing. The sample has over 120,000 clones; about 13% are singletons. The specimen was central memory CD4+ T cells from blood. The source is a man in his late teens or twenties with type 1 diabetes. CDR3s include the opening cysteine and the closing phenylalanine or tryptophan. Each record gives: J gene, V gene, clone size, D gene, CDR3 DNA, CDR3 protein. D genes are given only for firm matches. Clone size, where shown, is once, few, many, or a class for clones that have expanded.

TRBJ2-5	TRBV7-2	.	TRBD2	TGTGCCAGCAGCGCGGGGGGGGCTATCGAGACCCAGTACTTC	CASSAGGAIETQYF
TRBJ2-3	TRBV15	few	TRBD1	TGTGCCACCAGCAGAGATCCCGGGACAGGGACAGATACGCAGTATTTT	CATSRDPGTGTDTQYF
TRBJ2-2	TRBV7-9	.	TRBD1	TGTGCCAGCAGCTTAGCAGGGACAGTGAACACCGGGGAGCTGTTTTTT	CASSLAGTVNTGELFF
TRBJ2-1	TRBV11-3	few	.	TGTGCCAGCAGCTTAGTCCCTAGCTCCCAGGGTGAGCAGTTCTTC	CASSLVPSSQGEQFF
TRBJ2-3	TRBV11-3	.	TRBD2	TGTGCCAGCAGCTTAGGGATAGCGGGGCCCACAGATACGCAGTATTTT	CASSLGIAGPTDTQYF
TRBJ1-6	TRBV30	.	TRBD1	TGTGCCTGGAGTACCGGGACAGGGCGGTCACCCCTCCACTTT	CAWSTGTGRSPLHF
TRBJ1-5	TRBV30	.	.	TGTGCCTGGAGCCCCGAGGGGAATCAGCCCCAGCATTTT	CAWSPEGNQPQHF
TRBJ1-2	TRBV25-1	few	TRBD1	TGTGCCAGCAGTGAAAGGGACAGGGGCGATGGCTACACCTTC	CASSERDRGDGYTF
TRBJ2-5	TRBV28	many	TRBD2	TGTGCCAGCAGTTTTCCGGGGGGTCCAAAAGAGACCCAGTACTTC	CASSFPGGPKETQYF
TRBJ1-2	TRBV5-1	few	.	TGCGCCAGCACAACGGGGACGCCCAACTATGGCTACACCTTC	CASTTGTPNYGYTF
TRBJ1-1	TRBV13	many	.	TGTGCCAGCAGCGCCCGGGACAAAGGTACTGAAGCTTTCTTT	CASSARDKGTEAFF